Shown below are 24 T cell receptor beta chains from a single sample sequenced in a study of response to subunit inactivated influenza vaccine (dated by TCRdb to 2017 to 2018). Library method: RT-PCR. The sequencer listed for this sample is Illumina HiSeq 2500. TCRdb took the public reads, trimmed them with fastp at Q25, ran MiXCR for clone calling and kept in-frame beta chains. Rows with one shared CDR3 protein collapse into an entry with the most common genes and DNA. Present in this sample are about 650,000 distinct CDR3 sequences, 12% to 15% of which were seen just once. About 7.6% of the sample goes to the ten largest clones. The sequencing here drew on PBMCs from blood, taken 14 to 15 days before vaccination. These TCRs come from a man aged 50-60 years who received an inactivated influenza vaccine. Donor details come from another sample of the same person, matched by shared clones.

This clonotype counts as medium-sized. V is TRBV29-1 and J is TRBJ2-1; 7 positions match TRBD2. The V gene end was trimmed by 2 bases and the J gene end by 2 bases; junction bases not matched to a gene: 9. CDR1 is SQVTM and CDR2 is ANQGSEA in the germline V gene. This CDR3 spans 16 amino acids. The CDR3 coding sequence is TGCAGCGTTGAACAGGCGGGAGTGGGGACCTACAATGAGCAGTTCTTC. Amino acid sequence: CSVEQAGVGTYNEQFF.

The rearrangement uses TRBV4-3 and TRBJ2-2; a weak D match, TRBD2 (6 bases). CDR3 length: 16 residues. V lost 0 bases, J lost 1 base, and 9 bases lay in between. CDR1 and CDR2 (germline): LGHNA, YSLEER. CDR3 protein: CASSQEYGGNTGELFF. CDR3 nucleotides: TGCGCCAGCAGCCAAGAGTACGGGGGGAACACCGGGGAGCTGTTTTTT.

The gene calls are TRBV9 and TRBJ2-2; the D is unclear. The V and J ends lost 3 bases and 1 base respectively, with 7 bases between them. Germline V gives CDR1 SGDLS, CDR2 YYNGEE. The CDR3 runs 14 residues. This CDR3 is CASSARLNTGELFF. Here the CDR3 DNA reads TGTGCCAGCAGCGCCCGACTGAACACCGGGGAGCTGTTTTTT. The variable domain in full, with the rest retrieved from reference TRBV9 and TRBJ2-2, is DSGVTQTPKHLITATGQRVTLRCSPRSGDLSVYWYQQSLDQGLQFLIQYYNGEERAKGNILERFSAQQFPDLHSELNLSSLELGDSALYFCASSARLNTGELFFGEGSRLTVL.

This clonotype was detected a few times. J is TRBJ2-4 and V is TRBV29-1, with D possibly TRBD2 on 5 matching bases. The CDR3 extends over 13 amino acids. V lost 6 bases, J lost 3 bases, and 12 bases lay in between. Germline V lookup: CDR1 SQVTM, CDR2 ANQGSEA. For the CDR3, the DNA is TGCAGCGTAGCGGATGGCGTCAAAAACATTCAGTACTTC. It codes for CSVADGVKNIQYF.

This clonotype was counted between two and nine times. J is TRBJ2-7 and V is TRBV7-2; 8 positions match TRBD2. The CDR3 is 15 amino acids. Per germline, CDR1 SGHTA and CDR2 FQGNSA. The ends lost 4 bases at V and 2 bases at J; junction bases unmatched: 7. The CDR3 DNA is TGTGCCAGCAGCTACCTAACGGGGGGGACCTACGAGCAGTACTTC. Translation gives CASSYLTGGTYEQYF.

This clonotype has a handful of counts. CDR3 nucleotide sequence: TGCGCCAGCAGTGAAGTAACTCCGTTATACGAGCAGTACTTC. It yields the protein CASSEVTPLYEQYF. The gene calls are TRBV10-2 and TRBJ2-7, with D unresolved. CDR1 WSHSY and CDR2 SAAADI come from the germline V gene. The CDR3 is made up of 14 amino acids. Trimming cost V 3 bases and J 4 bases, with 13 bases left between them.

This clonotype appeared a few times. The chain has TRBV10-3 and TRBJ2-7; 7 nucleotides match TRBD1. The CDR3 runs to 15 residues. Germline V CDR1 and CDR2: ENHRY, SYGVKD. V trimming: 7 bases; J trimming: 3 bases; junction bases outside the gene matches: 12. The CDR3 DNA is TGTGCCATCACGCAGAACAGGGGTGTATTCTACGAGCAGTACTTC. This codes for CAITQNRGVFYEQYF.

This clonotype was found a few times. V gene TRBV5-1 combines with J gene TRBJ2-1, with D uncertain. V was trimmed by 2 bases and J by 7 bases, leaving 7 bases between them. From germline, CDR1 is SGHRS and CDR2 YFSETQ. This CDR3 has 12 residues. DNA of the CDR3: TGCGCCAGCAGCTTTTCGAAAAATGAGCAGTTCTTC. Protein: CASSFSKNEQFF. Together with reference TRBV5-1 and TRBJ2-1, the CDR3 gives the full variable domain: KAGVTQTPRYLIKTRGQQVTLSCSPISGHRSVSWYQQTPGQGLQFLFEYFSETQRNKGNFPGRFSGRQFSNSRSEMNVSTLELGDSALYLCASSFSKNEQFFGPGTRLTVL.

V and J are TRBV7-2 and TRBJ2-2, with TRBD1 as a possible D gene (7 bases). V lost 5 bases and J 5 bases, leaving 18 bases between the germline ends. CDR3 length: 16 residues. The V gene's germline CDR1 is SGHTA and CDR2 FQGNSA. The CDR3 nucleotides read TGTGCCAGCAGCACGGCGGGACCAGGGGGGACCGGGGAGCTGTTTTTT. It specifies CASSTAGPGGTGELFF.

V gene TRBV27 combines with J gene TRBJ2-2, with unresolved D. Trimming left V 4 bases short and J 4 bases short, with 7 bases between. The CDR3 contains 13 residues. Per germline, CDR1 MNHEY and CDR2 SMNVEV (reference sequence). The CDR3 here is CASSWESTGELFF. CDR3 in DNA: TGTGCCAGCAGTTGGGAATCCACCGGGGAGCTGTTTTTT.

This clonotype was picked up a small number of times. The gene calls are TRBV7-9 and TRBJ2-7; D is tentatively TRBD1 or TRBD2 (6 bases each). The V end lost 6 bases, the J end lost 3 bases, and 18 bases lay between the germline ends. This CDR3 region has 15 residues. Germline values: CDR1 SEHNR, CDR2 FQNEAQ (reference sequence). Here the CDR3 DNA reads TGTGCCAGCAGAGAGGGGGACTCCTCTTTCTACGAGCAGTACTTC. This sequence encodes CASREGDSSFYEQYF.

This rearrangement joins TRBV19 to TRBJ1-1; D gene ambiguous. The length of the CDR3 is 11 residues. The germline V gene has CDR1 LNHDA and CDR2 SQIVND (reference sequence). With 6 bases removed from V and 4 bases from J, the gap between germline ends came to 6 bases. The CDR3 here is CASSAFTEAFF. The CDR3 DNA reads TGTGCCAGTAGCGCATTCACTGAAGCTTTCTTT. Full variable domain (missing parts from reference TRBV19 and TRBJ1-1): DGGITQSPKYLFRKEGQNVTLSCEQNLNHDAMYWYRQDPGQGLRLIYYSQIVNDFQKGDIAEGYSVSREKKESFPLTVTSAQKNPTAFYLCASSAFTEAFFGQGTRLTVV.

This clonotype was detected a few times. This rearrangement joins TRBV29-1 to TRBJ2-3, with 8 bases matching TRBD1. Losses at the gene ends were 3 bases for V and 0 bases for J; bases not matched to a gene: 5. From germline, CDR1 is SQVTM and CDR2 ANQGSEA. The CDR3 has 15 amino acids. The CDR3 DNA reads TGCAGCGTTGAGGCAGGGGGCACTAGCACAGATACGCAGTATTTT. Amino acids: CSVEAGGTSTDTQYF.

This clonotype was picked up a small number of times. The DNA for the CDR3 is TGTGCCAGCAGCCAAGATCCAGGGTCGCGGACCGGGGAGCTGTTTTTT. The encoded protein is CASSQDPGSRTGELFF. The chain uses TRBV4-2 and TRBJ2-2; D is perhaps TRBD1 (5 bases). The CDR3 spans 16 residues. V was clipped by 0 bases and J by 5 bases, with 13 bases between them. Germline assignment: CDR1 LGHNA and CDR2 YNFKEQ.

This clonotype was counted only a few times. The rearrangement joins TRBV2 to TRBJ1-5; D is undetermined. The CDR3 has 13 amino acids. With 3 bases removed from V and 4 bases from J, the gap between germline ends came to 7 bases. CDR1 and CDR2 from the germline V gene are SNHLY and FYNNEI. The CDR3 sequence: CASSDEQNQPQHF. DNA of the CDR3: TGTGCCAGCAGTGACGAACAGAATCAGCCCCAGCATTTT. The full variable domain, its missing parts supplied by reference TRBV2 and TRBJ1-5, is EPEVTQTPSHQVTQMGQEVILRCVPISNHLYFYWYRQILGQKVEFLVSFYNNEISEKSEIFDDQFSVERPDGSNFTLKIRSTKLEDSAMYFCASSDEQNQPQHFGDGTRLSIL.

This clonotype was observed at least ten times. The rearrangement joins TRBV28 to TRBJ1-4; weak D call: TRBD1 (6 bases). The germline gives CDR1 MDHEN, CDR2 SYDVKM. This CDR3 region has 14 residues. Trimming shortened V by 2 bases and J by 14 bases, and 18 bases separated the two germline ends. CDR3 coding DNA: TGTGCCAGCAGTTTAGCGACAGGCCGAGGAAGGCTGTTTTTT. Its translation: CASSLATGRGRLFF.

This chain links TRBV10-3 with TRBJ1-1; possibly TRBD1 for D (5 bases). The CDR3 length is 14 residues. The V end was cut by 4 bases, the J end by 0 bases, with 9 bases between. Germline lookup yields CDR1 ENHRY and CDR2 SYGVKD. Here the CDR3 reads CAISGGKMNTEAFF. The DNA of the CDR3 is TGTGCCATCAGTGGGGGGAAGATGAACACTGAAGCTTTCTTT.

The chain links TRBV12-3 or TRBV12-4 to TRBJ2-5, with TRBD2 matching 8 bases. This CDR3 region has 18 residues. Trimming at V came to 4 bases and at J to 5 bases, leaving 18 bases not matched to a gene. CDR3 sequence reads: CASSSLRGAGGGTETQYF. The CDR3 bases are TGTGCCAGCAGTTCCCTTAGGGGCGCGGGGGGAGGGACGGAGACCCAGTACTTC.

This clonotype was found a few times. The gene calls are TRBV13 and TRBJ2-6; D is undetermined. CDR1 is PRHDT and CDR2 is FYEKMQ in the germline V gene (reference sequence). The V gene lost 10 bases and the J gene lost 0 bases, with 16 bases spanning the gap. The CDR3 runs 16 residues. The CDR3 spells CATRKGPISGANVLTF. CDR3 DNA: TGTGCCACCAGAAAAGGGCCCATCTCTGGGGCCAACGTCCTGACTTTC.

This clonotype was seen a handful of times. J is TRBJ2-2 and V is TRBV4-2; a possible D gene is TRBD2 (6 bases). The CDR3 length is 15 residues. V lost 1 base and J 0 bases, leaving 6 bases between the germline ends. From germline, CDR1 is LGHNA and CDR2 YNFKEQ. CDR3: CASSQGGANTGELFF. The CDR3 DNA reads TGTGCCAGCAGCCAAGGCGGGGCGAACACCGGGGAGCTGTTTTTT.

The genes are TRBV20-1 and TRBJ1-5, with TRBD1 identical over 8 bases. The germline CDR1 and CDR2 sequences are DFQATT and SNEGSKA (reference sequence). The CDR3 extends over 14 amino acids. V shed 6 bases, J shed 1 base, and the junction held 5 bases outside the gene matches. The CDR3 loop reads CSAHRGNSNQPQHF. DNA of the CDR3: TGCAGTGCCCACAGGGGGAACAGCAATCAGCCCCAGCATTTT.

This clonotype turned up a few times. The chain employs TRBV30 and TRBJ1-1; D is uncertain. The CDR3 is 11 residues long. Trimming took off 0 bases at V and 8 bases at J, with 7 bases between the two ends. Per germline, CDR1 GTSNPN and CDR2 SVGIG (reference sequence). The CDR3 coding sequence is TGTGCCTGGAGTGTACGGTCAGAAGCTTTCTTT. It codes for CAWSVRSEAFF.

The chain employs TRBV12-3 or TRBV12-4 and TRBJ1-6; D unresolved. The CDR3 runs 12 residues. Deletions cut 6 bases from V and 8 bases from J, with 8 bases between. The CDR3 loop is CASRAGDSPLHF. The CDR3, as DNA: TGTGCCAGCAGGGCCGGGGATTCACCCCTCCACTTT.

This clonotype was detected only a few times. The chain joins TRBV12-3 or TRBV12-4 to TRBJ1-1; D unclear. The ends were cut back, 3 bases at V and 0 bases at J, with 17 bases in the middle. The CDR3 is 17 residues long. The CDR3 protein is CASSLLSLSTMNTEAFF. CDR3 in DNA: TGTGCCAGCAGTTTGCTTTCACTATCCACCATGAACACTGAAGCTTTCTTT.